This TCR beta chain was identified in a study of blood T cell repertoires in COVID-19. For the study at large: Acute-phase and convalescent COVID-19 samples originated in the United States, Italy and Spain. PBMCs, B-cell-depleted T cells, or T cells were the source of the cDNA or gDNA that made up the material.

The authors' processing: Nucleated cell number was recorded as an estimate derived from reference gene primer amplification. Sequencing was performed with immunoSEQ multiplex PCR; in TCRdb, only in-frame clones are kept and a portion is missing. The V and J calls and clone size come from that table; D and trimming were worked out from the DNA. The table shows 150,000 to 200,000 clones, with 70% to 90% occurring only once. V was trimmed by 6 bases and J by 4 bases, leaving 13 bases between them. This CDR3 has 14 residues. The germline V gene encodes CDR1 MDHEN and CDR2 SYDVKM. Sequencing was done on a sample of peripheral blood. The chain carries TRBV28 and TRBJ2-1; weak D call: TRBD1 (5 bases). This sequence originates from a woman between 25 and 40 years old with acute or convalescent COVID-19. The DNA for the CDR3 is TGTGCCAGCAGGAACTCAGGGTCGTACAATGAGCAGTTCTTC. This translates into CASRNSGSYNEQFF.